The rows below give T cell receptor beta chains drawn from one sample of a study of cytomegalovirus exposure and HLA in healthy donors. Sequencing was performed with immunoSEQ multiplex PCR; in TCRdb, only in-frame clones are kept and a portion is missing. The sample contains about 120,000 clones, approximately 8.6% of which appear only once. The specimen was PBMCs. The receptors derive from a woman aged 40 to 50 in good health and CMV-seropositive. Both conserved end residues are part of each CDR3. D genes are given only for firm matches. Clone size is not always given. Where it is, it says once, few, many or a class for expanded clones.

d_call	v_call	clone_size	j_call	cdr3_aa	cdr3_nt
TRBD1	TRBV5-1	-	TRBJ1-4	CASSATGAATSNEKLFF	TGCGCCAGCAGCGCCACAGGGGCCGCAACTTCTAATGAAAAACTGTTTTTT
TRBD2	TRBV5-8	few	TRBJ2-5	CASRASGGARETQYF	TGTGCCAGCCGCGCTAGCGGGGGGGCCCGAGAGACCCAGTACTTC
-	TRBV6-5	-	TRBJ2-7	CASSYSIITLPYEQYF	TGTGCCAGCAGTTACTCGATTATAACTTTACCCTACGAGCAGTACTTC
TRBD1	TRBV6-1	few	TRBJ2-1	CASSALRQGRTYNEQFF	TGTGCCAGCAGTGCCCTCCGACAGGGGCGAACCTACAATGAGCAGTTCTTC
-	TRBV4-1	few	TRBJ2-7	CASSQNTGQGRYEQYF	TGCGCCAGCAGCCAAAATACGGGACAAGGCCGGTACGAGCAGTACTTC
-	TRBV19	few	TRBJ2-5	CASSILTVSGETQYF	TGTGCCAGTAGTATATTAACAGTGAGTGGGGAGACCCAGTACTTC
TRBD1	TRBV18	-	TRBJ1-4	CASSVRQGPNEKLFF	TGTGCCAGCTCAGTCCGACAGGGCCCTAATGAAAAACTGTTTTTT
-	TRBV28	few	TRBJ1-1	CASSAPTRNTEAFF	TGTGCCAGCAGCGCACCGACAAGGAACACTGAAGCTTTCTTT
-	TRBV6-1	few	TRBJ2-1	CASSEAVRTRTNEQFF	TGTGCCAGCAGTGAAGCTGTAAGGACACGGACCAATGAGCAGTTCTTC
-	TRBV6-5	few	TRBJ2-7	CASSYLATHEQYF	TGTGCCAGCAGCTACCTAGCAACCCACGAGCAGTACTTC
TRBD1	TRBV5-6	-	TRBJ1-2	CASSWDREPHVGGYTF	TGTGCCAGCAGCTGGGACAGGGAGCCCCATGTAGGTGGCTACACCTTC
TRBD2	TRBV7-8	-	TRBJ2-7	CASSSRGDYEQYF	TGTGCCAGCAGCTCCCGGGGGGACTACGAGCAGTACTTC
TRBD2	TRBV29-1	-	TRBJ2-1	CSARRRGDYNEQFF	TGCAGCGCCCGGCGGCGGGGGGACTACAATGAGCAGTTCTTC
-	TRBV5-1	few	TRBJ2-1	CASSLDIPGAQNEQFF	TGCGCCAGCAGCTTGGATATCCCAGGGGCGCAGAATGAGCAGTTCTTC
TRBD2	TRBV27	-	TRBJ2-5	CASSLGLAGARSRETQYF	TGTGCCAGCAGTTTGGGACTAGCAGGGGCCAGGTCCCGAGAGACCCAGTACTTC
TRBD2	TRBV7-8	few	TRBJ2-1	CASSLTRTSGRNEQFF	TGTGCCAGCAGCCTTACTAGGACTAGCGGGAGGAATGAGCAGTTCTTC
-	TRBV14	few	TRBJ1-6	CASSSWRGQPLHF	TGTGCCAGCAGCTCTTGGAGGGGTCAACCCCTCCACTTT
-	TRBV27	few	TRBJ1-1	CASKDLGTTEAFF	TGTGCCAGCAAAGATTTAGGGACTACTGAAGCTTTCTTT
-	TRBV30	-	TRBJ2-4	CAFTKRRVDNLKNIQYF	TGTGCCTTCACAAAGAGGAGGGTTGATAACTTAAAAAACATTCAGTACTTC
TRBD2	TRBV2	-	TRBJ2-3	CASKERGSTDTQYF	TGTGCCAGCAAAGAGCGGGGAAGCACAGATACGCAGTATTTT
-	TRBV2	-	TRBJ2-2	CASSEGENTGELFF	TGTGCCAGCAGTGAAGGAGAGAACACCGGGGAGCTGTTTTTT
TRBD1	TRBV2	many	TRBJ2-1	CASSSGQGENNEQFF	TGTGCCAGCAGTTCCGGACAGGGGGAAAACAATGAGCAGTTCTTC
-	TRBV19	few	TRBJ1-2	CASRKDYEGYGYTF	TGTGCCAGTAGAAAAGATTACGAGGGCTATGGCTACACCTTC
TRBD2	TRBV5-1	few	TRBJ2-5	CASSLAGRVAGDTLQETQYF	TGCGCCAGCAGCTTGGCGGGGAGGGTAGCGGGGGATACCCTCCAAGAGACCCAGTACTTC
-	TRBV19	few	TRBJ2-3	CASRDSNSGTDTQYF	TGTGCCAGTAGGGACAGTAACTCTGGCACAGATACGCAGTATTTT
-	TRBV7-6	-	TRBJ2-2	CASSFGTPNTGELFF	TGTGCCAGCAGCTTTGGGACACCAAACACCGGGGAGCTGTTTTTT
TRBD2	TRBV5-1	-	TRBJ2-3	CASSSGTSGVRDTQYF	TGCGCCAGCAGCTCCGGGACTAGCGGGGTGCGAGATACGCAGTATTTT
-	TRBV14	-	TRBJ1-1	CASSVQENTEAFF	TGTGCCAGCAGTGTACAGGAGAACACTGAAGCTTTCTTT
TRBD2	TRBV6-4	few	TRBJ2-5	CASSDHGGAEETQYF	TGTGCCAGCAGTGACCACGGGGGGGCAGAAGAGACCCAGTACTTC
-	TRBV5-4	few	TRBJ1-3	CASSPGGARLSGNTIYF	TGTGCCAGCAGCCCGGGGGGGGCGCGCCTCTCTGGAAACACCATATATTTT
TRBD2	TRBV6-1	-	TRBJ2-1	CASSQGTSDYNEQFF	TGTGCCAGCAGTCAAGGGACTAGCGACTACAATGAGCAGTTCTTC
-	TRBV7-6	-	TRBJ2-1	CASGLLGQFYNEQFF	TGTGCCAGCGGCTTACTAGGCCAGTTCTACAATGAGCAGTTCTTC
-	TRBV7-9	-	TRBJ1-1	CGSSPGQNTEAFF	TGTGGCAGCAGCCCAGGACAGAACACTGAAGCTTTCTTT
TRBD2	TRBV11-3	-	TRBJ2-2	CASSLGAGGYTGELFF	TGTGCCAGCAGCTTAGGTGCGGGGGGTTACACCGGGGAGCTGTTTTTT
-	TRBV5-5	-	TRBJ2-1	CASSTGGRLDEQFF	TGTGCCAGCAGCACGGGGGGCCGTTTGGATGAGCAGTTCTTC
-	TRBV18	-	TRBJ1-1	CASSLNTEAFF	TGTGCCAGCTCACTAAACACTGAAGCTTTCTTT
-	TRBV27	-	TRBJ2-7	CASSLREYYEQYF	TGTGCCAGCAGTTTGAGGGAATACTACGAGCAGTACTTC
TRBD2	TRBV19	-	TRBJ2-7	CASSTRTGLAAAYEQYF	TGTGCCAGTAGTACTAGGACGGGACTAGCGGCCGCCTACGAGCAGTACTTC
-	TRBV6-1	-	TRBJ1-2	CASSVGYGYTF	TGTGCCAGCAGTGTCGGGTACGGCTACACCTTC
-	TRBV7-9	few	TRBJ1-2	CASSPRAGGVYGYTF	TGTGCCAGCAGCCCCCGCGCGGGGGGAGTCTATGGCTACACCTTC
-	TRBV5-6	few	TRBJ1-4	CASSPREGRVGEKLFF	TGTGCCAGCAGCCCTCGGGAGGGGAGAGTCGGGGAAAAACTGTTTTTT
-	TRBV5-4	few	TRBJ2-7	CASSLLDRRGGYEQYF	TGTGCCAGCAGCCTTCTTGACAGGCGTGGCGGGTACGAGCAGTACTTC
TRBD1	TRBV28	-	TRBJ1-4	CASSSIEGAVNEKLFF	TGTGCCAGCAGTTCGATCGAGGGGGCGGTGAATGAAAAACTGTTTTTT
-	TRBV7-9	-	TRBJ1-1	CASQAEAGLGTEAFF	TGTGCCAGCCAAGCTGAGGCAGGGTTGGGCACTGAAGCTTTCTTT
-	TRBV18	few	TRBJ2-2	CASSPPIETGELFF	TGTGCCAGCTCACCACCAATCGAGACCGGGGAGCTGTTTTTT
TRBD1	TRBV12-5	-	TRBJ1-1	CASGKGTGGQAFF	TGTGCTAGTGGTAAAGGGACAGGGGGTCAAGCTTTCTTT
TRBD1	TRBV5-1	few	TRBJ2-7	CASSLAIAGGRSEQYF	TGCGCCAGCAGCTTGGCGATAGCAGGGGGTAGGAGCGAGCAGTACTTC
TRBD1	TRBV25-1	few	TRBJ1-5	CASSDSGQANQPQHF	TGTGCCAGCAGTGACTCGGGACAGGCTAATCAGCCCCAGCATTTT
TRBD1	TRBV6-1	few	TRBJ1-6	CASRDRGDSPLHF	TGTGCCAGCAGGGACAGGGGGGATTCACCCCTCCACTTT
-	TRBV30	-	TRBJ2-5	CAWSSWHETQYF	TGTGCCTGGAGTTCGTGGCACGAGACCCAGTACTTC
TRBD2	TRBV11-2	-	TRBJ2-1	CAGTRAGGVNEQFF	TGTGCCGGCACCCGGGCGGGGGGGGTAAATGAGCAGTTCTTC
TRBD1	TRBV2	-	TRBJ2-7	CASRGTEFSYEQYF	TGTGCCAGCAGGGGGACAGAATTCTCCTACGAGCAGTACTTC
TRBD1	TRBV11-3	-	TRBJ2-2	CASSLGGTGANTGELFF	TGTGCCAGCAGCTTAGGGGGGACAGGGGCGAACACCGGGGAGCTGTTTTTT
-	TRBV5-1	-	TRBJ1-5	CASSFGPTGTDYSNQPQHF	TGCGCCAGCAGCTTCGGTCCCACGGGAACAGACTATAGCAATCAGCCCCAGCATTTT
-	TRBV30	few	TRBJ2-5	CAWSPTRRAETQYF	TGTGCCTGGAGTCCAACTAGGAGGGCGGAGACCCAGTACTTC
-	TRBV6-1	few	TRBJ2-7	CASSAGQRISYEQYF	TGTGCCAGCAGCGCTGGACAGAGAATTTCCTACGAGCAGTACTTC
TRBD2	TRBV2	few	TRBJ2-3	CASSRTSGLEGYTQYF	TGTGCCAGCAGTAGGACTAGCGGGTTAGAGGGGTATACGCAGTATTTT
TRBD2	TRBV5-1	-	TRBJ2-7	CASSPGGSYEQYF	TGCGCCAGCAGCCCGGGGGGGTCCTACGAGCAGTACTTC
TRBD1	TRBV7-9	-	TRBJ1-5	CASSPDRGNQPQHF	TGTGCCAGCAGCCCCGACAGGGGAAATCAGCCCCAGCATTTT
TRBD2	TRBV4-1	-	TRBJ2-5	CASSQGPLAGNQETQYF	TGCGCCAGCAGCCAAGGGCCCCTAGCGGGGAACCAAGAGACCCAGTACTTC